This TCR beta chain came from a study of blood T cell repertoires in COVID-19. The wider study: Samples representing acute and convalescent COVID-19 were sourced from the United States, Italy and Spain. Nucleic acid was either cDNA or gDNA, and it came from T cells, B-cell-depleted T cells, or PBMCs.

In the study's own analysis: Amplification of reference gene primers provided the estimated nucleated cell counts. Sequencing was performed with immunoSEQ multiplex PCR; in TCRdb, only in-frame clones are kept and a portion is missing. V, J and clone size are taken as reported in that table, and D and trimming were inferred from the DNA itself. This sample has 250,000 to 350,000 clones, with about 80% found just once. During active infection, Seattle patients enrolled and were then monitored through disease. This TCR came from a person between 65 and 79 years old with COVID-19, enrolled during active disease. The sample comprised peripheral blood.

CDR3 bases: TGTGCCAGCAGCGCCTACGGACGGGGAGAGACCCAGTACTTC. Translation gives CASSAYGRGETQYF. The chain joins TRBV11-3 to TRBJ2-5, with D perhaps TRBD2 (5 bases). The CDR3 runs 14 residues. The germline V gene encodes CDR1 SGHNT and CDR2 YENEEA. V was clipped by 5 bases and J by 4 bases, with 14 bases between them. The full variable domain, in which reference TRBV11-3 and TRBJ2-5 provide the parts outside the CDR3, is EAGVVQSPRYKIIEKKQPVAFWCNPISGHNTLYWYLQNLGQGPELLIRYENEEAVDDSQLPKDRFSAERLKGVDSTLKIQPAELGDSAVYLCASSAYGRGETQYFGPGTRLLVL.